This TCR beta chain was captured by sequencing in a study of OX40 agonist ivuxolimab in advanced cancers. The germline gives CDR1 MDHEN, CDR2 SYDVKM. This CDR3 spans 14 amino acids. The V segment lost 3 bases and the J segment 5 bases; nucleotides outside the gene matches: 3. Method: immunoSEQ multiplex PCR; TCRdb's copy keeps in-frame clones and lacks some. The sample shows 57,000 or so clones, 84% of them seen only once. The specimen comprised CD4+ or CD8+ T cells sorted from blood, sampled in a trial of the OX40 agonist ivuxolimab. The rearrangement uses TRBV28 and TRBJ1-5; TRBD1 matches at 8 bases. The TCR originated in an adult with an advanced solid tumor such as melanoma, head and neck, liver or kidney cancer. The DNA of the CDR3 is TGTGCCAGCAGTTTCCCGGACAGGGATCAGCCCCAGCATTTT. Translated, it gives CASSFPDRDQPQHF.